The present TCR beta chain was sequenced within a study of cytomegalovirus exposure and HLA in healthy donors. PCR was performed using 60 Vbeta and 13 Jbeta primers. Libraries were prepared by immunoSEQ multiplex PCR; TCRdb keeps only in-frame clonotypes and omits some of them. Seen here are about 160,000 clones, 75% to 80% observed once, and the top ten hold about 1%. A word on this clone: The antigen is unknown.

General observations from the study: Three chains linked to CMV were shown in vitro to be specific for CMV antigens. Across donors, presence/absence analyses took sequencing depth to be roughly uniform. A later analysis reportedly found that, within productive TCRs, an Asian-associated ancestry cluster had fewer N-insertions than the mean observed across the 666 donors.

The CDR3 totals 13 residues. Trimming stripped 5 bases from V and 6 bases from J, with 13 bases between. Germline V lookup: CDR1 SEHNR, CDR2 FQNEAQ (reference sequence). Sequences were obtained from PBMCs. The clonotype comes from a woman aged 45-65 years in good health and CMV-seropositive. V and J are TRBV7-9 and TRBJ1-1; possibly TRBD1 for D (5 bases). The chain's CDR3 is CASSTRQIPEAFF. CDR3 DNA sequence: TGTGCCAGCAGCACCAGACAGATCCCTGAAGCTTTCTTT. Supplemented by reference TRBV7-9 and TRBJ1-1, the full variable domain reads DTGVSQNPRHKITKRGQNVTFRCDPISEHNRLYWYRQTLGQGPEFLTYFQNEAQLEKSRLLSDRFSAERPKGSFSTLEIQRTEQGDSAMYLCASSTRQIPEAFFGQGTRLTVV.